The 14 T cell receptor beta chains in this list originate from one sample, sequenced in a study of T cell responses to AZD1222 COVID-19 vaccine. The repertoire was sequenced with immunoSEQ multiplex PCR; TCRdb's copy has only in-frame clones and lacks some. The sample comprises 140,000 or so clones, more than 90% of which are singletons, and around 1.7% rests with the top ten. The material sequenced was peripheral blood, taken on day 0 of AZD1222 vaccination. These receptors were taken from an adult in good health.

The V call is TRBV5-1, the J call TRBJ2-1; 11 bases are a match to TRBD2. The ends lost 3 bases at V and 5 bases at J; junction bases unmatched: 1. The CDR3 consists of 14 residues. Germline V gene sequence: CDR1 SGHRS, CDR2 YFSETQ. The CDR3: CASSSTSGNNEQFF. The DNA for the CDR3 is TGCGCCAGCAGCTCGACTAGCGGGAACAATGAGCAGTTCTTC.

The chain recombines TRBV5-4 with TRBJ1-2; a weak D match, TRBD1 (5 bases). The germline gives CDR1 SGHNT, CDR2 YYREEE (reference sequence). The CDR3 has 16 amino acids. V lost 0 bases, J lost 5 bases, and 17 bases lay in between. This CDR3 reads CASSLGSGLGGYGYTF. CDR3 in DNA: TGTGCCAGCAGCTTGGGTTCGGGCCTGGGGGGGTATGGCTACACCTTC.

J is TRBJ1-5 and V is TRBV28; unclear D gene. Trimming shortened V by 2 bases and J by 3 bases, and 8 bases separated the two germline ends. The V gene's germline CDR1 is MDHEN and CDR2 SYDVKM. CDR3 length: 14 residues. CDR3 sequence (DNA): TGTGCCAGCAGTTTAGGTACTCTCAATCAGCCCCAGCATTTT. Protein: CASSLGTLNQPQHF.

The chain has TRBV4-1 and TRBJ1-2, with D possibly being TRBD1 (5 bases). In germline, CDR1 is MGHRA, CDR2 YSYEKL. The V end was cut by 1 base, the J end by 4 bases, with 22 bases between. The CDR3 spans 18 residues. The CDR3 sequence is CASSQGYPGRRTLYGYTF. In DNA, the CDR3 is TGCGCCAGCAGCCAAGGATACCCGGGGCGACGGACTCTCTATGGCTACACCTTC.

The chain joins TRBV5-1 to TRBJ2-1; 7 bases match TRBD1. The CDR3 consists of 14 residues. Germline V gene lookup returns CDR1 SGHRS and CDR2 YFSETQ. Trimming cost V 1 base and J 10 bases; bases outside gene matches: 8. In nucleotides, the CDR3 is TGCGCCAGCAGCTTGCCCAAGACAGGGACCGAGCAGTTCTTC. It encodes CASSLPKTGTEQFF.

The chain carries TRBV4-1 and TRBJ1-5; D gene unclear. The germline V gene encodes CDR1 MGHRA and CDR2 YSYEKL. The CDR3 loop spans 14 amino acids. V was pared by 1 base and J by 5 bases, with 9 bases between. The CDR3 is CASSQADTYQPQHF. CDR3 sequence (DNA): TGCGCCAGCAGCCAAGCCGACACGTATCAGCCCCAGCATTTT.

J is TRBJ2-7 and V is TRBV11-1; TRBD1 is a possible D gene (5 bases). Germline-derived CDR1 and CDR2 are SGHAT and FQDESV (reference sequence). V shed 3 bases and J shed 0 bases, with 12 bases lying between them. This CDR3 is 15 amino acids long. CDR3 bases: TGTGCCAGCAGCTTGAGTAGGGGAAGCTCCTACGAGCAGTACTTC. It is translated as CASSLSRGSSYEQYF.

CDR3 protein: CASNGRADRFGQPQHF. In nucleotides, the CDR3 is TGTGCCAGTAACGGAAGGGCCGACAGGTTCGGACAGCCCCAGCATTTT. The chain has TRBV19 and TRBJ1-5, with D maybe TRBD1 (6 bases). This CDR3 contains 16 residues. Germline V gene data show CDR1 as LNHDA and CDR2 as SQIVND (reference sequence). V was shortened by 7 bases and J by 7 bases, with 23 bases between the two germline ends.

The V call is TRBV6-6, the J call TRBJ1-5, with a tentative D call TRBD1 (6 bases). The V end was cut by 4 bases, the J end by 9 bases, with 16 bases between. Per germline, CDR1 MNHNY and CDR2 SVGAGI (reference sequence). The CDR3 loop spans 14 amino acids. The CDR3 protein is CASSSAQGGRPQHF. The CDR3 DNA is TGTGCCAGCAGTTCCGCACAGGGAGGTAGGCCCCAGCATTTT.

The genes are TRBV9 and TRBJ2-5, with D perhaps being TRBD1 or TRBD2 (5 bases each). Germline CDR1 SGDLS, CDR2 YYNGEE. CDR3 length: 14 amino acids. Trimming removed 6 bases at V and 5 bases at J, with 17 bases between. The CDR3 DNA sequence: TGTGCCAGCACCCGGGACGGCGATCATGAGACCCAGTACTTC. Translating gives CASTRDGDHETQYF.

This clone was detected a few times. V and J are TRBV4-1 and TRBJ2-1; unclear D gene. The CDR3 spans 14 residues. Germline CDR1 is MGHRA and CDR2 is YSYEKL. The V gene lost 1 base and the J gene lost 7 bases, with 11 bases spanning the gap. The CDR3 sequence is CASSQASRPNEQFF. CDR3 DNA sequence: TGCGCCAGCAGCCAAGCGAGCAGGCCAAATGAGCAGTTCTTC.

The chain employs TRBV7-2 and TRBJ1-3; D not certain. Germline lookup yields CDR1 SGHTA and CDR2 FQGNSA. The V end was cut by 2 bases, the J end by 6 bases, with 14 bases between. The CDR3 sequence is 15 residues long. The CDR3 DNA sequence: TGTGCCAGCAGCTTACCGCGCAGGTTTAAAAACACCATATATTTT. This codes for CASSLPRRFKNTIYF. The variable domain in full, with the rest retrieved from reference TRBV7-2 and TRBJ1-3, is GAGVSQSPSNKVTEKGKDVELRCDPISGHTALYWYRQSLGQGLEFLIYFQGNSAPDKSGLPSDRFSAERTGGSVSTLTIQRTQQEDSAVYLCASSLPRRFKNTIYFGEGSWLTVV.

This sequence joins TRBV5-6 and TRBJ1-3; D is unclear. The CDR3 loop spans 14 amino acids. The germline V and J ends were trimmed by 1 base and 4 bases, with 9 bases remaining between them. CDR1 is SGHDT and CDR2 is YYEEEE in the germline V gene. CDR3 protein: CASSLSGFGNTIYF. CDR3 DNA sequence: TGTGCCAGCAGCTTGAGCGGTTTCGGAAACACCATATATTTT.

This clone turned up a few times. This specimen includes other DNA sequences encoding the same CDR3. CDR3 DNA: TGTGCCTGGAGGAAGGGTGGCTACACCTTC. Protein sequence: CAWRKGGYTF. The chain combines TRBV30 with TRBJ1-2; D is undetermined. The CDR3 contains 10 residues. In germline, CDR1 is GTSNPN, CDR2 SVGIG (reference sequence). The V end lost 3 bases, the J end lost 7 bases, and 6 bases lay between the germline ends.